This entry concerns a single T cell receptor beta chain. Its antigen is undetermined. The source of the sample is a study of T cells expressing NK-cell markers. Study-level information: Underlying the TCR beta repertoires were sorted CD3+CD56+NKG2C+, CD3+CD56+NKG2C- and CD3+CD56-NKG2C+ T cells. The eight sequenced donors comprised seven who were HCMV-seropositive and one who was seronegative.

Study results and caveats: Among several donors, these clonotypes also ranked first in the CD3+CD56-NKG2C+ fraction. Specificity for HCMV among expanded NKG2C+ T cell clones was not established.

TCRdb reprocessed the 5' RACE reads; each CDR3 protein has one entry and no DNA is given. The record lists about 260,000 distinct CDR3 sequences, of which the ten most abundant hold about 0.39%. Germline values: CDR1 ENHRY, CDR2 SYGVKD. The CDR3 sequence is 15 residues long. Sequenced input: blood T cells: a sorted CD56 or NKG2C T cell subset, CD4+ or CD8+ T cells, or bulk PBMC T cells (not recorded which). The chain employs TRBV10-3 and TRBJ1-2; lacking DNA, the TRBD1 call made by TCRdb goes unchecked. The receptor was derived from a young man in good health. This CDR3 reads CAISERSAGGYGYTF.